This T cell receptor beta chain was recovered during a study of T cells in localized non-small cell lung cancer. Sequencing was performed with immunoSEQ multiplex PCR; in TCRdb, only in-frame clones are kept and a portion is missing. The sample records 20,000 or so clones, about nine tenths being singletons. Overall study findings and caveats: Investigators sequenced only a single tumor region, leaving heterogeneity possible. In adjacent lung appeared a median about 58 of the top 100 tumor clones. Adjacent uninvolved lung tissue had the highest T cell clonality, exceeding tumor. Higher blood T cell density tracked longer overall survival.

As concerns this clone: Antigen specificity is unknown.

Germline loops: CDR1 LNHDA, CDR2 SQIVND (reference sequence). CDR3 length: 14 residues. V was pared by 5 bases and J by 8 bases, with 18 bases between. The sequences come from peripheral blood, collected before any cancer treatment. The sequence came from a woman aged 40 to 75 with stage I lung adenocarcinoma. V usage is TRBV19 and J usage is TRBJ1-2; D may be TRBD1 (5 bases). CDR3 DNA sequence: TGTGCCAGTAGTCTCGTCGGCAGGGAAAAAGGCTACACCTTC. The encoded protein is CASSLVGREKGYTF. The whole variable domain, filled in from reference TRBV19 and TRBJ1-2, reads DGGITQSPKYLFRKEGQNVTLSCEQNLNHDAMYWYRQDPGQGLRLIYYSQIVNDFQKGDIAEGYSVSREKKESFPLTVTSAQKNPTAFYLCASSLVGREKGYTFGSGTRLTVV.